Sequencing of this T cell receptor beta chain was carried out in a study of control samples from healthy donors and cancer patients. Sequencing was performed with immunoSEQ multiplex PCR; in TCRdb, only in-frame clones are kept and a portion is missing. The repertoire holds about 110,000 clones, 90% to 95% seen once, with less than 9.5% in the top ten. CDR3 length: 13 residues. The V and J ends lost 0 bases and 5 bases respectively, with 8 bases between them. In germline, CDR1 is SGHKS, CDR2 YYEKEE (reference sequence). This receptor was obtained from a woman aged 18-30 years in good health. The sample consisted of blood. The chain employs TRBV5-5 and TRBJ2-5; no reliable D call. CDR3 amino acids: CASSLGLSETQYF. CDR3 DNA sequence: TGTGCCAGCAGCTTGGGGTTATCTGAGACCCAGTACTTC.